Below, one T cell receptor (beta chain) is given with its context. J lost 2 bases, V lost 0 bases, and 5 bases had no gene match. Germline assignment: CDR1 ENHRY and CDR2 SYGVKD. There are 16 residues in the CDR3. This entry comes from a study of blood T cell repertoires in COVID-19. Study summary: Nucleic acid was either cDNA or gDNA, and it came from T cells, B-cell-depleted T cells, or PBMCs.

Clones were sequenced by immunoSEQ multiplex PCR, and TCRdb holds only the in-frame ones, with some missing. The data show about 330,000 clones, approximately 90% seen once. The chain has TRBV10-3 and TRBJ1-1; 8 nucleotides line up with TRBD1. The clonotype comes from a woman between 45 and 60 years old with active or convalescent COVID-19. Sample: peripheral blood. CDR3 DNA sequence: TGTGCCATCAGTGAGTCCGGGACAGGTTTTAACACTGAAGCTTTCTTT. Protein sequence: CAISESGTGFNTEAFF.